Given below is one T cell receptor beta chain in context. Its cognate antigen is unknown. This entry belongs to a study of T cell repertoires in cytomegalovirus infection. Study-wide context: Newly reported HLA-C-restricted and thoroughly characterized HLA-B-restricted CMV epitopes were employed. In public TCR beta signatures, there were indications of both CMV infection and matching HLA type.

Whole-study findings and limits: Ex vivo responses were dominated by HLA-C-restricted CMV-specific TCR beta clonotypes. Frequencies of public TCR beta families were cumulated, and this identified carriers of CMV plus the relevant HLA.

Trimming cost V 3 bases and J 0 bases; bases outside gene matches: 8. CDR1 and CDR2 (germline): DFQATT, SNEGSKA (reference sequence). The CDR3 covers 16 residues. TCRdb itself ran the reads through MiXCR, one entry per CDR3 protein. The sample includes a few hundred thousand distinct CDR3 sequences, 20% to 25% seen only once; the top ten take approximately 19%. Specimen: cultured PBMCs, collected from culture after CMV antigen stimulation. The chain uses TRBV20-1 and TRBJ2-7, with TRBD2 matching over 10 bases. The receptor was derived from a human donor in good health (CMV status not recorded). Some clones in this sample may be carry-over from other donors' samples. The CDR3 loop is CSARPPGTSASYEQYF. The CDR3 region has the DNA TGCAGTGCTAGGCCCCCAGGGACTAGCGCCTCCTACGAGCAGTACTTC.